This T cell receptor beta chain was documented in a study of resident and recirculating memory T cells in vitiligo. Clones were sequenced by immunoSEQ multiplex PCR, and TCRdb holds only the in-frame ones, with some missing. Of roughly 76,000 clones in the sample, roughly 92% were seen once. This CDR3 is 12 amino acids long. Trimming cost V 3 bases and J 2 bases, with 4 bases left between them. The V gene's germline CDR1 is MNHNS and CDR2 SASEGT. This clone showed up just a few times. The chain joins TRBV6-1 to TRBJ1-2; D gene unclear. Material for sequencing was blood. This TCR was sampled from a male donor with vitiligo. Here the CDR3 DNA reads TGTGCCAGCAGTGACACAAACTATGGCTACACCTTC. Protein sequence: CASSDTNYGYTF.